These 10 T cell receptor beta chains came from one sample sequenced in a study of blood T cell repertoires in COVID-19. The protocol was immunoSEQ multiplex PCR, while the TCRdb copy is restricted to in-frame clones and leaves out a portion. This table has almost 400,000 clones, around 87% appearing once. Input material: peripheral blood. These receptors all come from a woman aged 60-75 years with COVID-19, enrolled during active disease.

The rearrangement joins TRBV6-5 to TRBJ1-2, with D tentatively TRBD1 (5 bases). The CDR3 spans 14 residues. Germline V CDR1 and CDR2: MNHEY, SVGAGI. With 5 bases removed from V and 4 bases from J, the gap between germline ends came to 14 bases. CDR3 in amino acids: CASSKTAVRYGYTF. The CDR3 nucleotides are TGTGCCAGCAGTAAGACAGCAGTCCGCTATGGCTACACCTTC.

V gene TRBV15 combines with J gene TRBJ1-2; D remains ambiguous. The germline gives CDR1 LNHNV, CDR2 YYDKDF (reference sequence). V was cut by 0 bases and J by 4 bases, with 12 bases left in between. The CDR3 is 15 amino acids. This CDR3 reads CATSRDWSSGYGYTF. CDR3 in DNA: TGTGCCACCAGCAGAGATTGGTCCTCCGGCTATGGCTACACCTTC.

The chain combines TRBV10-2 with TRBJ2-5, with D possibly matching TRBD2 (5 bases). V was clipped by 4 bases and J by 5 bases, with 8 bases between them. The CDR3 loop spans 12 amino acids. CDR1 is WSHSY and CDR2 is SAAADI in the germline V gene. The CDR3 here is CASSVGVETQYF. The CDR3 nucleotides read TGCGCCAGCAGTGTGGGAGTGGAGACCCAGTACTTC.

The chain employs TRBV19 and TRBJ1-3; TRBD1 matches 7 bases. The CDR3 spans 16 residues. Trimming removed 3 bases from V and 0 bases from J; junction bases left unmatched: 5. CDR1 and CDR2 from the germline V gene are LNHDA and SQIVND (reference sequence). CDR3 protein: CASSIGTARSGNTIYF. In nucleotides, the CDR3 is TGTGCCAGTAGTATTGGGACAGCTCGCTCTGGAAACACCATATATTTT.

The chain recombines TRBV5-5 with TRBJ1-4; D remains unclear. CDR3 length: 14 amino acids. V lost 4 bases and J 5 bases, leaving 12 bases between the germline ends. Germline V gives CDR1 SGHKS, CDR2 YYEKEE (reference sequence). Here the CDR3 reads CASSQRGDNEKLFF. In nucleotides, the CDR3 is TGTGCCAGCAGCCAGCGGGGTGACAATGAAAAACTGTTTTTT.

The V gene is TRBV5-4, the J gene TRBJ2-7; TRBD2 matches at 7 bases. V gave up 4 bases and J gave up 3 bases; unmatched junction bases: 16. Germline V gene sequence: CDR1 SGHNT, CDR2 YYREEE (reference sequence). The CDR3 spans 17 residues. In nucleotides, the CDR3 is TGTGCCAGCAGCAAGGACTTTGGGGGGGGGATTCTCTACGAGCAGTACTTC. Translated: CASSKDFGGGILYEQYF.

V gene TRBV30 combines with J gene TRBJ1-1; D gene unclear. The CDR3 has 13 amino acids. Germline CDR1 and CDR2: GTSNPN and SVGIG (reference sequence). V was shortened by 1 base and J by 6 bases, with 12 bases between the two germline ends. CDR3 sequence: CAWSAPGRPEAFF. The CDR3 DNA follows: TGTGCCTGGAGTGCACCTGGGCGACCTGAAGCTTTCTTT.

The chain employs TRBV27 and TRBJ2-7; D is perhaps TRBD2 (6 bases). This CDR3 contains 14 residues. Trimming removed 7 bases at V and 4 bases at J, with 17 bases between. Per the germline V gene, CDR1 is MNHEY and CDR2 is SMNVEV (reference sequence). The CDR3 sequence is CASNARGMEYEQYF. CDR3 nucleotides: TGTGCCAGCAACGCCCGGGGGATGGAATACGAGCAGTACTTC.

This clone has only a few counts. J is TRBJ1-3 and V is TRBV28; 9 nucleotides match TRBD1. V was clipped by 2 bases and J by 1 base; unmatched bases: 9. The CDR3 extends over 18 amino acids. Per germline, CDR1 MDHEN and CDR2 SYDVKM. For the CDR3, the DNA is TGTGCCAGCAGTTTAAACAGGGGGCTCTTTAGTTCTGGAAACACCATATATTTT. This gives the protein CASSLNRGLFSSGNTIYF.

This rearrangement joins TRBV4-1 to TRBJ1-5; TRBD1 aligns across 8 bases. The CDR3 spans 16 residues. Germline values: CDR1 MGHRA, CDR2 YSYEKL. Germline trimming cut 2 bases from V and 5 bases from J; bases unmatched to any gene: 8. DNA for the CDR3: TGCGCCAGCAGCCAAATTCTCGGGACAGGTGATCAGCCCCAGCATTTT. Protein product: CASSQILGTGDQPQHF.